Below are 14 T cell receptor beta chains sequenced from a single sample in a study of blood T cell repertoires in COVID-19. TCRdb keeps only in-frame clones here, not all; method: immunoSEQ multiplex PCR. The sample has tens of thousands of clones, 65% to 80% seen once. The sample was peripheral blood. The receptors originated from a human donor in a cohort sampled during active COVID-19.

Here the CDR3 reads CASSSSGNTGGAQHF. CDR3 sequence (DNA): TGTGCCAGCAGCTCCTCCGGGAATACCGGGGGGGCCCAGCATTTT. The rearrangement links TRBV7-8 to TRBJ1-5, with D possibly matching TRBD1 (5 bases). With 4 bases removed from V and 11 bases from J, the gap between germline ends came to 21 bases. The CDR3 runs 15 residues. CDR1 SGHVS and CDR2 FQNEAQ come from the germline V gene.

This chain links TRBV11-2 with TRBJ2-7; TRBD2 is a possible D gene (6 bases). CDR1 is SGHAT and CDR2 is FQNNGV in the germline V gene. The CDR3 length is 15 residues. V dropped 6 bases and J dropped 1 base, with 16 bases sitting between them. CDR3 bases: TGTGCCAGCAGGCCCGACGCTGGGGGGTCCTACGAGCAGTACTTC. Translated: CASRPDAGGSYEQYF.

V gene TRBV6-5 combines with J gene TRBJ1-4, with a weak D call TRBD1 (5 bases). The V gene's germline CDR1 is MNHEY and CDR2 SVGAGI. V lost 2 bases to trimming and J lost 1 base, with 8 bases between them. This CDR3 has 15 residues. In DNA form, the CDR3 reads TGTGCCAGCAGTTACGAAGGGGTAACTAATGAAAAACTGTTTTTT. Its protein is CASSYEGVTNEKLFF.

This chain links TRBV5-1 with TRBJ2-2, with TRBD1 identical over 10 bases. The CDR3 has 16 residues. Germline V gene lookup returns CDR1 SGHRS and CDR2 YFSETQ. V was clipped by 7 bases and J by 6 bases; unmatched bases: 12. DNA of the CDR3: TGCGCCAGCTCGGCAGCAGCGACAGGGGGCGCCGGGGAGCTGTTTTTT. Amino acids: CASSAAATGGAGELFF.

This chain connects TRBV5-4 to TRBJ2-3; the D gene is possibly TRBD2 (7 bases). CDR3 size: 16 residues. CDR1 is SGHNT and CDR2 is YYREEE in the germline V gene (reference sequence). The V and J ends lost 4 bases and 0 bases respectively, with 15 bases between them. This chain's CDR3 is CASSAQGGGSTDTQYF. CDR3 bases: TGTGCCAGCAGCGCACAGGGAGGGGGTAGCACAGATACGCAGTATTTT.

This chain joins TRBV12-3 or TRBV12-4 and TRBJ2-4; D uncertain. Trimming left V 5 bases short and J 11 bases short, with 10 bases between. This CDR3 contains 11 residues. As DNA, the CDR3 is TGTGCCAGCAGTCCCGAGCAGGTTCAGTACTTC. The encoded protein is CASSPEQVQYF.

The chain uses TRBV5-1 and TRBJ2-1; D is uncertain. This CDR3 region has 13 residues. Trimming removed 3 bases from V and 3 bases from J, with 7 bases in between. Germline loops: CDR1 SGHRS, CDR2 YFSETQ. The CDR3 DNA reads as TGCGCCAGCAGCTCAAATTTCTACAATGAGCAGTTCTTC. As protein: CASSSNFYNEQFF.

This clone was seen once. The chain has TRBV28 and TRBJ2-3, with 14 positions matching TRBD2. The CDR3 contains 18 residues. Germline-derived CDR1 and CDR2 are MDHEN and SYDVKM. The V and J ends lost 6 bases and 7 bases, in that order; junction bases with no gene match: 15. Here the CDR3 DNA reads TGTGCCAGCAGCTCGGGACTAGCGGGAGCACCCGGGGGATATACGCAGTATTTT. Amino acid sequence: CASSSGLAGAPGGYTQYF.

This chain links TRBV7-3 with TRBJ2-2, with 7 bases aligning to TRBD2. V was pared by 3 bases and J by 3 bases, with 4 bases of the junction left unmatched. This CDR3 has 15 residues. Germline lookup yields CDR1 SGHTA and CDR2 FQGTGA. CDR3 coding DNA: TGTGCCAGCAGCTTTGGGCTAGCGGACACCGGGGAGCTGTTTTTT. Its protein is CASSFGLADTGELFF.

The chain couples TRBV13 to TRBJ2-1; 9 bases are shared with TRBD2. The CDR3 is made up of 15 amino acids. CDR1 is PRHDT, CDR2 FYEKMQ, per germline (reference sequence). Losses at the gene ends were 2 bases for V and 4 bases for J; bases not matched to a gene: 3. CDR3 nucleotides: TGTGCCAGCAGCTTACGGAGCGGGGGGTACAATGAGCAGTTCTTC. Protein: CASSLRSGGYNEQFF.

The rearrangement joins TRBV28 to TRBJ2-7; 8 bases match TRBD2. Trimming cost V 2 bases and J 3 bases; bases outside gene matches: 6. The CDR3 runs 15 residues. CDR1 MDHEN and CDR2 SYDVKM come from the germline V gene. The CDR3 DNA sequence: TGTGCCAGCAGTTTAGGGCGGGGGACTAGCTACGAGCAGTACTTC. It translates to CASSLGRGTSYEQYF.

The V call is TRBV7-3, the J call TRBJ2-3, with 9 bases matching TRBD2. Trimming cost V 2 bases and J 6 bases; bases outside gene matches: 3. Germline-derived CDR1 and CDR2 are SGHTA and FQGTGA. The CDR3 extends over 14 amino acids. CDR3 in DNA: TGTGCCAGCAGCTTAGCGGGAGGGGTGGATACGCAGTATTTT. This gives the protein CASSLAGGVDTQYF.

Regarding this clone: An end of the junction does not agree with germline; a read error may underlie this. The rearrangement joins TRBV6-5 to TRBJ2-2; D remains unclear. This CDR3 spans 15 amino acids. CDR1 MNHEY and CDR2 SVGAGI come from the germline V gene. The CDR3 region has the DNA TGTGCCAGCAGATACTCGGCAGAAAACACCGGGGAGCTGTTTTTT. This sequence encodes CASRYSAENTGELFF.

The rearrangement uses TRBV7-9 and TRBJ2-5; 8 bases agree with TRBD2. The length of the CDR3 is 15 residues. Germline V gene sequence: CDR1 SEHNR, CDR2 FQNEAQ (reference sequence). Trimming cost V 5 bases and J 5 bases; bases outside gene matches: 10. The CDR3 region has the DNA TGTGCCAGCAGCCCTCGAGCGGGAGCAGAGGAGACCCAGTACTTC. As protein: CASSPRAGAEETQYF. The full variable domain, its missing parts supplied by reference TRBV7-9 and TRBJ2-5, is DTGVSQNPRHKITKRGQNVTFRCDPISEHNRLYWYRQTLGQGPEFLTYFQNEAQLEKSRLLSDRFSAERPKGSFSTLEIQRTEQGDSAMYLCASSPRAGAEETQYFGPGTRLLVL.